The present entry profiles one T cell receptor beta chain with its context. This specimen belongs to a study of PD-L1 blockade in urothelial cancer. The overall study: Beginning in about 2014, patients received atezolizumab, given as 1,200 mg intravenously every 3 weeks. Median blood clonality was around 0.074, with 75,000 to 90,000 unique TCRs.

Germline CDR1 reads MGHRA; CDR2 reads YSYEKL. V was pared by 5 bases and J by 0 bases, with 16 bases of the junction left unmatched. The CDR3 runs to 19 residues. Time point reported: peripheral blood 6 weeks after treatment start. Per-patient samples, pretreatment and on-treatment, numbered 1 to 8. Only in-frame clones appear in the TCRdb table, and some are missing; sequencing was by immunoSEQ multiplex PCR. The table includes roughly 50,000 clones, approximately 78% detected once. The source is a man between 65 and 85 years old with urothelial cancer. Sequenced here: PBMCs, sampled around atezolizumab (anti-PD-L1) treatment. The chain couples TRBV4-1 to TRBJ1-5, with 7 nucleotides matching TRBD1. The DNA for the CDR3 is TGCGCCAGCAGCATCTCAGGGGGAAGTACCAGGTATAGCAATCAGCCCCAGCATTTT. Protein product: CASSISGGSTRYSNQPQHF.